Shown below are 31 T cell receptor beta chains from a single sample sequenced in a study of blood T cell repertoires in COVID-19. The data were produced by immunoSEQ multiplex PCR, yet TCRdb's version contains in-frame clones alone and is incomplete. The table records about 160,000 clones, 82% of them present only once. The sample consisted of PBMCs or T cells enriched from blood (not recorded which). The receptor set was obtained from a man aged 55 to 70 who had recovered from COVID-19.

This clone was seen more than once but under ten times. The gene calls are TRBV28 and TRBJ2-1, with D possibly matching TRBD1 (6 bases). The CDR3 runs 15 residues. The germline V gene has CDR1 MDHEN and CDR2 SYDVKM. The V gene lost 6 bases and the J gene lost 4 bases, with 16 bases spanning the gap. The CDR3 nucleotides are TGTGCCAGCAGCACTACAGGGAAACGGTACAATGAGCAGTTCTTC. It encodes CASSTTGKRYNEQFF.

The rearrangement joins TRBV19 to TRBJ1-1; 7 bases are a match to TRBD1. V shed 3 bases, J shed 2 bases, and the junction held 6 bases outside the gene matches. In germline, CDR1 is LNHDA, CDR2 SQIVND (reference sequence). CDR3 length: 15 residues. This CDR3 is CASSMGTVGNTEAFF. In nucleotides, the CDR3 is TGTGCCAGTAGTATGGGGACAGTGGGAAACACTGAAGCTTTCTTT. Filled out from reference TRBV19 and TRBJ1-1, the complete variable domain reads DGGITQSPKYLFRKEGQNVTLSCEQNLNHDAMYWYRQDPGQGLRLIYYSQIVNDFQKGDIAEGYSVSREKKESFPLTVTSAQKNPTAFYLCASSMGTVGNTEAFFGQGTRLTVV.

The chain has TRBV28 and TRBJ1-1; TRBD1 might be the D (6 bases). Germline values: CDR1 MDHEN, CDR2 SYDVKM. V was cut by 2 bases and J by 1 base, with 8 bases left in between. There are 14 residues in the CDR3. CDR3: CASSLPGQNTEAFF. CDR3 sequence (DNA): TGTGCCAGCAGTTTACCGGGACAGAACACTGAAGCTTTCTTT.

The rearrangement links TRBV6-5 to TRBJ1-1; 7 nucleotides agree with TRBD1. The CDR3 has 13 residues. J lost 9 bases, V lost 6 bases, and 10 bases had no gene match. Per the germline V gene, CDR1 is MNHEY and CDR2 is SVGAGI. The CDR3 region has the DNA TGTGCCAGCAGCCTCAGACCGGGACAGCAAGCTTTCTTT. It is translated as CASSLRPGQQAFF.

This chain links TRBV18 with TRBJ2-2; weak D call: TRBD2 (6 bases). V lost 3 bases and J 4 bases, leaving 15 bases between the germline ends. Germline V gene lookup returns CDR1 KGHSH and CDR2 LQKENI. The CDR3 contains 16 residues. The CDR3: CASSPSRGTPTGELFF. The CDR3 nucleotides are TGTGCCAGCTCACCGTCCCGCGGGACCCCCACCGGGGAGCTGTTTTTT.

This chain connects TRBV5-5 to TRBJ1-2, with 9 bases fitting TRBD1. This CDR3 has 14 residues. Trimming removed 0 bases from V and 6 bases from J; junction bases left unmatched: 3. CDR1 and CDR2 (germline): SGHKS, YYEKEE (reference sequence). CDR3 sequence reads: CASSLGQGVDGYTF. In DNA, the CDR3 is TGTGCCAGCAGCTTGGGACAGGGGGTTGATGGCTACACCTTC.

The chain is built from TRBV10-2 and TRBJ2-3, with 9 bases lining up with TRBD2. Germline V CDR1 and CDR2: WSHSY, SAAADI. With V trimmed by 4 bases and J by 1 base, 6 bases remained unmatched. This CDR3 spans 16 amino acids. The CDR3 reads CASSAQGGGGTDTQYF. The CDR3 DNA is TGCGCCAGCAGTGCCCAGGGCGGGGGGGGCACAGATACGCAGTATTTT.

The V and J genes are TRBV10-3 and TRBJ2-7; TRBD2 might be the D (5 bases). V lost 6 bases to trimming and J lost 0 bases, with 12 bases between them. The CDR3 spans 14 residues. Germline assignment: CDR1 ENHRY and CDR2 SYGVKD. CDR3 sequence reads: CAISSDGGSYEQYF. The CDR3 region has the DNA TGTGCCATCAGCTCGGACGGAGGCTCCTACGAGCAGTACTTC.

The J gene is TRBJ1-1, the V gene TRBV19, with 7 bases lining up with TRBD1. Germline CDR1 is LNHDA and CDR2 is SQIVND (reference sequence). V shed 7 bases, J shed 5 bases, and the junction held 13 bases outside the gene matches. This CDR3 has 15 residues. The CDR3 is CASNRMDSGGTEAFF. CDR3 nucleotides: TGTGCCAGTAATCGTATGGATTCAGGGGGGACTGAAGCTTTCTTT. Full variable domain (missing parts from reference TRBV19 and TRBJ1-1): DGGITQSPKYLFRKEGQNVTLSCEQNLNHDAMYWYRQDPGQGLRLIYYSQIVNDFQKGDIAEGYSVSREKKESFPLTVTSAQKNPTAFYLCASNRMDSGGTEAFFGQGTRLTVV.

The CDR3 spells CASSLSRFTGRANEKLFF. Written as DNA, the CDR3 is TGTGCCAGCAGTTTATCCCGATTTACAGGGAGGGCTAATGAAAAACTGTTTTTT. V and J are TRBV27 and TRBJ1-4, with D perhaps TRBD1 (6 bases). Looked up from germline, CDR1 is MNHEY and CDR2 is SMNVEV (reference sequence). V was clipped by 0 bases and J by 3 bases, with 17 bases between them. The CDR3 has 18 amino acids. Combining the CDR3 with reference TRBV27 and TRBJ1-4 gives the whole variable domain EAQVTQNPRYLITVTGKKLTVTCSQNMNHEYMSWYRQDPGLGLRQIYYSMNVEVTDKGDVPEGYKVSRKEKRNFPLILESPSPNQTSLYFCASSLSRFTGRANEKLFFGSGTQLSVL.

The rearrangement uses TRBV2 and TRBJ1-5; no firm D call. The CDR3 covers 14 residues. Per germline, CDR1 SNHLY and CDR2 FYNNEI. Between the trimmed V and J ends, which lost 4 bases and 3 bases, there was a span of 10 bases. The CDR3 DNA is TGTGCCAGCAGTGGCCAAACAAACAATCAGCCCCAGCATTTT. This codes for CASSGQTNNQPQHF.

The gene calls are TRBV9 and TRBJ2-3, with TRBD2 matching 15 bases. J was trimmed by 3 bases and V by 6 bases; bases with no gene match: 5. CDR1 is SGDLS, CDR2 YYNGEE, per germline. The length of the CDR3 is 16 residues. The CDR3 loop is CASTGLAGGNTDTQYF. CDR3 nucleotides: TGTGCCAGCACGGGACTAGCGGGGGGTAATACAGATACGCAGTATTTT.

This chain links TRBV7-3 with TRBJ2-1; 8 nucleotides align to TRBD2. There are 17 residues in the CDR3. Germline values: CDR1 SGHTA, CDR2 FQGTGA. J gave up 7 bases and V 5 bases, and 16 bases lay outside the gene matches. The CDR3 DNA is TGTGCCAGCAGCCCAATTCGACTAGCGCCTCAGAAGAATGAGCAGTTCTTC. Translation: CASSPIRLAPQKNEQFF.

Regarding this clone: Distinct nucleotide sequences in the sample also encode this CDR3. The V and J genes are TRBV12-3 or TRBV12-4 and TRBJ2-7; D not certain. The length of the CDR3 is 12 residues. Trimming cost V 3 bases and J 3 bases, with 6 bases left between them. CDR3 sequence: CASSFSGYEQYF. The CDR3 coding sequence is TGTGCCAGCAGTTTTTCCGGCTACGAGCAGTACTTC.

The chain is built from TRBV28 and TRBJ1-4; D perhaps matches TRBD1 (5 bases). Germline V gives CDR1 MDHEN, CDR2 SYDVKM. The CDR3 runs to 15 residues. Trimming cost V 5 bases and J 0 bases, with 10 bases left between them. Here the CDR3 reads CASSALTATNEKLFF. CDR3 sequence (DNA): TGTGCCAGCAGTGCACTGACAGCAACTAATGAAAAACTGTTTTTT.

V is TRBV3-1 (or the pseudogene TRBV3-2) and J is TRBJ1-4; no firm D call. Germline CDR1 LGHDT, CDR2 YNNKEL (reference sequence). The ends were cut back, 2 bases at V and 0 bases at J, with 7 bases in the middle. The CDR3 is 15 amino acids. CDR3 nucleotides: TGTGCCAGCAGCCAACGGGGTGCAACTAATGAAAAACTGTTTTTT. Translation: CASSQRGATNEKLFF.

The DNA of the CDR3 is TGTGCCAGCTCACCAGGGACAGGGGGTGAAGCTTTCTTT. This sequence encodes CASSPGTGGEAFF. The V and J genes are TRBV18 and TRBJ1-1; the match to TRBD1 covers 11 bases. Trimming removed 2 bases from V and 7 bases from J; junction bases left unmatched: 0. CDR1 KGHSH and CDR2 LQKENI come from the germline V gene. The CDR3 loop spans 13 amino acids.

The V gene is TRBV28, the J gene TRBJ1-1; D may be TRBD1 (5 bases). Germline assignment: CDR1 MDHEN and CDR2 SYDVKM. Trimming shortened V by 6 bases and J by 7 bases, and 15 bases separated the two germline ends. This CDR3 has 13 residues. Here the CDR3 reads CASSPLGQGEAFF. The DNA of the CDR3 is TGTGCCAGCAGCCCCCTGGGGCAGGGTGAAGCTTTCTTT.

The rearrangement links TRBV9 to TRBJ2-1; the match to TRBD2 covers 12 bases. V was pared by 0 bases and J by 8 bases, with 3 bases of the junction left unmatched. The germline CDR1 and CDR2 sequences are SGDLS and YYNGEE. This CDR3 has 15 amino acids. The CDR3 DNA reads as TGTGCCAGCAGCGTAGGACTAGCGGGAGATCATGAGCAGTTCTTC. Translation gives CASSVGLAGDHEQFF.

This chain joins TRBV7-6 and TRBJ1-1; D perhaps matches TRBD1 (6 bases). With 2 bases removed from V and 8 bases from J, the gap between germline ends came to 21 bases. Germline V gene sequence: CDR1 SGHVS, CDR2 FNYEAQ. CDR3 size: 16 residues. This CDR3 reads CASSLLSGRGAGEAFF. Written as DNA, the CDR3 is TGTGCCAGCAGCTTATTGTCAGGCCGGGGGGCAGGAGAAGCTTTCTTT. The variable domain in full, with the rest retrieved from reference TRBV7-6 and TRBJ1-1, is GAGVSQSPRYKVTKRGQDVALRCDPISGHVSLYWYRQALGQGPEFLTYFNYEAQQDKSGLPNDRFSAERPEGSISTLTIQRTEQRDSAMYRCASSLLSGRGAGEAFFGQGTRLTVV.

The chain joins TRBV2 to TRBJ2-1, with 9 positions matching TRBD1. The V and J ends lost 5 bases and 7 bases, in that order; junction bases with no gene match: 6. This CDR3 comprises 14 residues. The germline CDR1 and CDR2 sequences are SNHLY and FYNNEI. CDR3 bases: TGTGCCAGCAGTTTACAGGGGGCAGTAAATGAGCAGTTCTTC. Translating it yields CASSLQGAVNEQFF.

The V call is TRBV6-6, the J call TRBJ2-5; D perhaps matches TRBD2 (6 bases). Germline CDR1 reads MNHNY; CDR2 reads SVGAGI (reference sequence). The ends were cut back, 0 bases at V and 2 bases at J, with 13 bases in the middle. The CDR3 length is 16 residues. CDR3 bases: TGTGCCAGCAGTTACTCGGGTAGCGGACGTCAAGAGACCCAGTACTTC. Its protein product is CASSYSGSGRQETQYF.

The CDR3 DNA is TGTGCCAGCAGCGGACAGGGTCAACAAGAGACCCAGTACTTC. This translates into CASSGQGQQETQYF. The chain combines TRBV9 with TRBJ2-5; 7 bases are a match to TRBD1. Germline V lookup: CDR1 SGDLS, CDR2 YYNGEE. V was pared by 3 bases and J by 2 bases, with 4 bases of the junction left unmatched. The CDR3 loop spans 14 amino acids.

The chain has TRBV3-1 (or the pseudogene TRBV3-2) and TRBJ2-7, with D maybe TRBD2 (6 bases). This CDR3 is built from 16 residues. Between the trimmed V and J ends, which lost 4 bases and 0 bases, there was a span of 16 bases. Germline V gene lookup returns CDR1 LGHDT and CDR2 YNNKEL (reference sequence). Here the CDR3 DNA reads TGTGCCAGCAGCCCCCCGGACTACGGGAGCTCCTACGAGCAGTACTTC. Translating it yields CASSPPDYGSSYEQYF.

This chain joins TRBV7-2 and TRBJ2-3; 10 bases are a match to TRBD2. The V segment lost 4 bases and the J segment 4 bases; nucleotides outside the gene matches: 5. The CDR3 is made up of 15 amino acids. Germline loops: CDR1 SGHTA, CDR2 FQGNSA. Here the CDR3 reads CASSSQRGGPDTQYF. The DNA of the CDR3 is TGTGCCAGCAGCTCCCAGCGGGGGGGCCCAGATACGCAGTATTTT. The full variable domain, completed using reference TRBV7-2 and TRBJ2-3, is GAGVSQSPSNKVTEKGKDVELRCDPISGHTALYWYRQSLGQGLEFLIYFQGNSAPDKSGLPSDRFSAERTGGSVSTLTIQRTQQEDSAVYLCASSSQRGGPDTQYFGPGTRLTVL.

The table lists this clone with a count of one. The rearrangement links TRBV27 to TRBJ2-3; 8 nucleotides match TRBD2. The CDR3 is 21 residues long. Germline trimming cut 5 bases from V and 0 bases from J; bases unmatched to any gene: 22. Germline V lookup: CDR1 MNHEY, CDR2 SMNVEV (reference sequence). CDR3 DNA sequence: TGTGCCAGCAGTGTAAGGGGACTAGTTGAGCGGTTTACCTCTAGCACAGATACGCAGTATTTT. Its translation: CASSVRGLVERFTSSTDTQYF.

CDR3 residues: CASSLGRRDGGYTF. The CDR3 coding sequence is TGTGCCAGCAGCTTGGGGAGGAGGGACGGTGGCTACACCTTC. This chain links TRBV5-4 with TRBJ1-2, with D possibly TRBD1 on 5 matching bases. The CDR3 covers 14 residues. Trimming stripped 0 bases from V and 7 bases from J, with 13 bases between. Germline lookup yields CDR1 SGHNT and CDR2 YYREEE (reference sequence).

The genes are TRBV19 and TRBJ1-3; D is unclear. Trimming shortened V by 5 bases and J by 0 bases, and 8 bases separated the two germline ends. The germline CDR1 and CDR2 sequences are LNHDA and SQIVND (reference sequence). This CDR3 has 14 residues. The CDR3 DNA is TGTGCCAGTAGTGAGGGCAGCTCTGGAAACACCATATATTTT. This gives the protein CASSEGSSGNTIYF.

Here the CDR3 DNA reads TGTGCCAGCAACCGTCTTGGGGCTGACGAGCAGTACTTC. The encoded protein is CASNRLGADEQYF. The chain employs TRBV27 and TRBJ2-7; maybe TRBD1 (5 bases). Trimming took off 7 bases at V and 5 bases at J, with 15 bases between the two ends. The CDR3 covers 13 residues. Germline CDR1 and CDR2: MNHEY and SMNVEV (reference sequence).

The chain is built from TRBV10-3 and TRBJ2-5, with 7 bases that match TRBD2. In germline, CDR1 is ENHRY, CDR2 SYGVKD. J gave up 1 base and V 5 bases, and 1 base lay outside the gene matches. This CDR3 is 13 amino acids long. CDR3 amino acids: CAISWTSQETQYF. The CDR3 nucleotides read TGTGCCATCAGTTGGACTAGCCAAGAGACCCAGTACTTC.

This sequence joins TRBV21-1 and TRBJ1-2; the table's D gene call, TRBD1, was not cross checked with the DNA. TRBV21-1 is termed a pseudogene. The CDR3 extends over 18 amino acids. DNA of the CDR3: TGTGCCAGCAGCAAAGAAAAAGATTACGGACAGGATGACTATGGCTACACCTTC. It translates to CASSKEKDYGQDDYGYTF.